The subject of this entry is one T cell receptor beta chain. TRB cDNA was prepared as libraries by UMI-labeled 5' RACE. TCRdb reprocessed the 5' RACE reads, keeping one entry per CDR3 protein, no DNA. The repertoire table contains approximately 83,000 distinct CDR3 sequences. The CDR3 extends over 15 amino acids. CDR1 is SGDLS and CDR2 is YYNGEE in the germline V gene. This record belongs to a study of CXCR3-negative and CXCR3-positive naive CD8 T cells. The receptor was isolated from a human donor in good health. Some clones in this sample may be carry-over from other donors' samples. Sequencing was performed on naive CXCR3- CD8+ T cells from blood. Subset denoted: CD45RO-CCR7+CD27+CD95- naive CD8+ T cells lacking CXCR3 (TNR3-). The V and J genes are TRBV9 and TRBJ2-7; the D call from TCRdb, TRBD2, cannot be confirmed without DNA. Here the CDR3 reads CASSVESSGRWEQYF.